These T cell receptor beta chains were read from a single sample in a study of cytomegalovirus exposure and HLA in healthy donors. Profiling relied on immunoSEQ multiplex PCR, and the TCRdb table lists in-frame clones only, not all of them. This table has some 160,000 clones, 88% appearing once. Sequences were obtained from PBMCs. The receptor set was obtained from a man younger than 35 in good health and CMV-seronegative. The CDR3 runs from the conserved cysteine through the conserved F or W.

CASSYGLAGGETQYF,TRBV6-5,TRBJ2-5
CSATGTDTQYF,TRBV20-1,TRBJ2-3
CASNTRTGALTEAFF,TRBV6-1,TRBJ1-1
CASSLRAGGQGEQFF,TRBV28,TRBJ2-1
CASKGLAGVYEQYF,TRBV6-1,TRBJ2-7
CASSPQVVGQGNEKLFF,TRBV4-2,TRBJ1-4
CASSRQREWQETQYF,TRBV7-2,TRBJ2-5
CASSWLAVNNEQFF,TRBV7-9,TRBJ2-1
CASSIGQLFAFF,TRBV19,TRBJ1-1
CAADRFNQPQHF,TRBV30,TRBJ1-5
CASSDKTGGGTDTQYF,TRBV10-2,TRBJ2-3
CASSTGTSSYEQYF,TRBV2,TRBJ2-7
CASSSARTVSIQYF,TRBV27,TRBJ2-4
CSVHSGGSNTEAFF,TRBV29-1,TRBJ1-1
CASSFDPHREGNQPQHF,TRBV28,TRBJ1-5
CASSSGGTGHQPQHF,TRBV7-2,TRBJ1-5
CAWTRVEGSPLHF,TRBV30,TRBJ1-6
CASSEAVTGGANVLTF,TRBV6-1,TRBJ2-6
CASSLSLAGGYEQFF,TRBV27,TRBJ2-1
CASKKTGDQPQHF,TRBV27,TRBJ1-5
CASSPSRGLDTQYF,TRBV5-1,TRBJ2-3
CASDLGGGPNEQFF,TRBV19,TRBJ2-1
CSVGAVTTEAFF,TRBV29-1,TRBJ1-1
CASRTSGRAAGGGDTQYF,TRBV2,TRBJ2-3
CASSFTGSDEQYF,TRBV5-1,TRBJ2-7
CASSLGGERNTQYF,TRBV13,TRBJ2-3
CASSLTVGETQYF,TRBV18,TRBJ2-5
CASSFRETQYF,TRBV5-1,TRBJ2-5
CASSPHWGGDTEAFF,TRBV28,TRBJ1-1
CASSSKTSGTVSGANVLTF,TRBV7-2,TRBJ2-6
CASRRVGQGAHEQYF,TRBV11-2,TRBJ2-7
CASTTSKGVIVIETQYF,TRBV5-6,TRBJ2-5
CASSSRPGEGETQYF,TRBV7-8,TRBJ2-5
CASSQGRDPESNQPQHF,TRBV4-1,TRBJ1-5
CSADSHNEQFF,TRBV20-1,TRBJ2-1
CASSSFPGQLNQPQHF,TRBV21-1,TRBJ1-5
CASSDSDRVYF,TRBV6-4,TRBJ1-3
CASSPRGRDTGELFF,TRBV27,TRBJ2-2
CASSHKPGQGDEQYF,TRBV4-2,TRBJ2-7